Following are 26 T cell receptor beta chains from one sample sequenced in a study of CD8+CD57+ T cells in acquired aplastic anemia. The sequenced patients had an expansion of CD8+CD57+ cells seen by flow cytometry. CDR3 and TCR beta VDJ profiling relied on a genomic DNA template. In TCRdb, the reads were re-called with MiXCR into one record per CDR3 protein. The data contain 150,000 to 200,000 distinct CDR3 sequences, under 55% of them seen just once; the ten biggest clones take up 9.7%. Sequenced sample: sorted CD4+, CD8+, or CD8+CD57+ T cells (not recorded which) from PBMCs. These receptors were obtained from a human donor with aplastic anemia.

In this sample, this clonotype turned up a few times. The gene calls are TRBV9 and TRBJ2-1, with 10 bases matching TRBD1. The CDR3 is 16 amino acids. Losses at the gene ends were 4 bases for V and 4 bases for J; bases not matched to a gene: 8. The germline V gene encodes CDR1 SGDLS and CDR2 YYNGEE. The CDR3 DNA sequence: TGTGCCAGCAGCCCTAGGACAGGGGGGGGTTACAATGAGCAGTTCTTC. Its protein is CASSPRTGGGYNEQFF.

The chain has TRBV3-1 and TRBJ1-4; D not certain. Per the germline V gene, CDR1 is LGHDT and CDR2 is YNNKEL (reference sequence). There are 12 residues in the CDR3. V lost 3 bases to trimming and J lost 6 bases, with 5 bases between them. The CDR3 is CASSHPDEKLFF. The CDR3 DNA follows: TGTGCCAGCAGCCACCCAGATGAAAAACTGTTTTTT.

This clonotype appeared a single time. This rearrangement joins TRBV4-2 to TRBJ1-6, with TRBD1 identical over 8 bases. Trimming at V came to 1 base and at J to 6 bases, leaving 5 bases not matched to a gene. The CDR3 runs 16 residues. The V gene's germline CDR1 is LGHNA and CDR2 YNFKEQ. CDR3 sequence: CASSQALGQGNSPLHF. CDR3 DNA sequence: TGTGCCAGCAGCCAAGCTCTCGGACAGGGTAATTCACCCCTCCACTTT.

This chain links TRBV7-3 with TRBJ1-2; unclear D gene. Trimming pared 0 bases from V and 8 bases from J, leaving 10 bases between. The CDR3 covers 13 residues. Germline V lookup: CDR1 SGHTA, CDR2 FQGTGA. The CDR3 spells CASSLTGREGYTF. DNA of the CDR3: TGTGCCAGCAGCTTAACTGGGAGGGAAGGCTACACCTTC.

This clonotype showed up many times. The chain combines TRBV10-3 with TRBJ1-5; D remains ambiguous. Trimming removed 4 bases from V and 4 bases from J, with 5 bases in between. This CDR3 is 12 amino acids long. The germline CDR1 and CDR2 sequences are ENHRY and SYGVKD. The CDR3 reads CAISAPNQPQHF. CDR3 sequence (DNA): TGTGCCATCAGTGCCCCTAATCAGCCCCAGCATTTT.

V and J are TRBV7-9 and TRBJ2-7; perhaps TRBD2 as D (6 bases). The V and J ends lost 8 bases and 5 bases respectively, with 13 bases between them. CDR1 is SEHNR and CDR2 is FQNEAQ in the germline V gene (reference sequence). CDR3 length equals 12 residues. As DNA, the CDR3 is TGTGCCAGCCGGGAGCTCGGACACGAGCAGTACTTC. Residues: CASRELGHEQYF.

With regard to this clonotype: A read error may produce the germline difference seen at one junction end. The chain links TRBV2 to TRBJ2-5, with TRBD1 matching over 8 bases. Per germline, CDR1 SNHLY and CDR2 FYNNEI. The CDR3 has 14 amino acids. The CDR3 DNA follows: TGTGCCTGCAGGATCCAGGGGGCTGGAGAGACCCAGTACTTC. This translates into CACRIQGAGETQYF.

The chain couples TRBV19 to TRBJ1-1, with 7 bases fitting TRBD1. Trimming at V came to 5 bases and at J to 0 bases, leaving 6 bases not matched to a gene. This CDR3 comprises 15 residues. Per germline, CDR1 LNHDA and CDR2 SQIVND (reference sequence). The CDR3 loop is CASSQADRMNTEAFF. The DNA for the CDR3 is TGTGCCAGTAGTCAGGCGGACAGGATGAACACTGAAGCTTTCTTT.

Many counts were recorded for this clonotype. The chain recombines TRBV7-3 with TRBJ2-5; D uncertain. Germline V gene data show CDR1 as SGHTA and CDR2 as FQGTGA. The CDR3 has 15 amino acids. Trimming shortened V by 0 bases and J by 5 bases, and 13 bases separated the two germline ends. The CDR3 bases are TGTGCCAGCAGCTTAACGAATGCCAAGGGCGAGACCCAGTACTTC. Amino acids: CASSLTNAKGETQYF.

This clonotype was recorded many times. The genes are TRBV19 and TRBJ1-1; 7 bases fit TRBD1. The CDR3 spans 15 residues. J was trimmed by 1 base and V by 6 bases; bases with no gene match: 8. Germline CDR1 reads LNHDA; CDR2 reads SQIVND (reference sequence). The CDR3 DNA is TGTGCCAGTAGGCCAGGGGCAGGGGGGAACACTGAAGCTTTCTTT. The encoded protein is CASRPGAGGNTEAFF. Filled out from reference TRBV19 and TRBJ1-1, the complete variable domain reads DGGITQSPKYLFRKEGQNVTLSCEQNLNHDAMYWYRQDPGQGLRLIYYSQIVNDFQKGDIAEGYSVSREKKESFPLTVTSAQKNPTAFYLCASRPGAGGNTEAFFGQGTRLTVV.

This clonotype was seen many times. The J gene is TRBJ2-3, the V gene TRBV11-2; 7 bases align to TRBD2. V gave up 5 bases and J gave up 7 bases; unmatched junction bases: 18. Per the germline V gene, CDR1 is SGHAT and CDR2 is FQNNGV. The length of the CDR3 is 17 residues. Here the CDR3 reads CASSLWSLRREGYTQYF. CDR3 coding DNA: TGTGCCAGCAGCCTTTGGTCGTTAAGGAGGGAGGGATATACGCAGTATTTT.

This clonotype was recorded many times. The chain combines TRBV30 with TRBJ2-7; 7 bases match TRBD2. This CDR3 comprises 14 residues. J lost 1 base, V lost 0 bases, and 3 bases had no gene match. Germline CDR1 GTSNPN, CDR2 SVGIG (reference sequence). CDR3 sequence (DNA): TGTGCCTGGAGTGTAGGCGGGAGTTCCTACGAGCAGTACTTC. It is translated as CAWSVGGSSYEQYF.

This clonotype has at least ten counts. This chain links TRBV20-1 with TRBJ1-5, with a tentative D call TRBD1 (5 bases). CDR1 DFQATT and CDR2 SNEGSKA come from the germline V gene (reference sequence). This CDR3 has 16 amino acids. V was cut by 2 bases and J by 4 bases, with 18 bases left in between. The CDR3 spells CSARSAGRGGNQPQHF. CDR3 bases: TGCAGTGCTAGATCTGCAGGGCGAGGAGGGAATCAGCCCCAGCATTTT.

This clonotype was recorded many times. The V gene is TRBV9, the J gene TRBJ2-7; TRBD2 aligns across 7 bases. Germline CDR1 and CDR2: SGDLS and YYNGEE. The V and J ends lost 0 bases and 5 bases, in that order; junction bases with no gene match: 11. The CDR3 is made up of 16 amino acids. CDR3 loop: CASSVGPIAGFNEQYF. CDR3 bases: TGTGCCAGCAGCGTAGGCCCTATAGCGGGCTTTAACGAGCAGTACTTC.

This clonotype was counted at least ten times. V and J are TRBV7-2 and TRBJ2-1, with TRBD2 matching over 7 bases. The CDR3 covers 15 residues. CDR1 and CDR2 (germline): SGHTA, FQGNSA. The V segment lost 3 bases and the J segment 6 bases; nucleotides outside the gene matches: 8. The CDR3 DNA sequence: TGTGCCAGCAGCTTCACCAGACTAGCAGGCAATGAGCAGTTCTTC. Its protein product is CASSFTRLAGNEQFF.

The genes are TRBV27 and TRBJ1-2; possible D gene TRBD1, 6 bases. The V end was cut by 6 bases, the J end by 4 bases, with 15 bases between. Per germline, CDR1 MNHEY and CDR2 SMNVEV (reference sequence). This CDR3 contains 14 residues. CDR3 sequence: CASRGAGLPYGYTF. The CDR3 DNA reads TGTGCCAGCAGGGGGGCAGGGCTTCCCTATGGCTACACCTTC.

The chain recombines TRBV15 with TRBJ1-1; no reliable D call. CDR3 length: 13 amino acids. The V end lost 1 base, the J end lost 0 bases, and 3 bases lay between the germline ends. Germline CDR1 and CDR2: LNHNV and YYDKDF (reference sequence). The CDR3 sequence is CATSRALNTEAFF. The CDR3 bases are TGTGCCACCAGCAGAGCGCTGAACACTGAAGCTTTCTTT. The full variable domain, with the rest looked up from reference TRBV15 and TRBJ1-1, is DAMVIQNPRYQVTQFGKPVTLSCSQTLNHNVMYWYQQKSSQAPKLLFHYYDKDFNNEADTPDNFQSRRPNTSFCFLDIRSPGLGDTAMYLCATSRALNTEAFFGQGTRLTVV.

This clonotype was detected ten times or more. CDR3 nucleotides: TGTGCCAGCAGTCAGGGGGCCGCGGCTTTCTTT. It codes for CASSQGAAAFF. The V gene is TRBV2, the J gene TRBJ1-1, with 8 bases identical to TRBD1. This CDR3 comprises 11 residues. Trimming removed 5 bases from V and 11 bases from J; junction bases left unmatched: 4. Germline V gene data show CDR1 as SNHLY and CDR2 as FYNNEI.

The chain combines TRBV7-9 with TRBJ1-2, with TRBD1 as a possible D gene (5 bases). The V gene's germline CDR1 is SEHNR and CDR2 FQNEAQ (reference sequence). Trimming cost V 1 base and J 7 bases, with 7 bases left between them. The CDR3 extends over 12 amino acids. The CDR3 is CASSLEGAGYTF. The CDR3 nucleotides read TGTGCCAGCAGCTTAGAAGGGGCTGGCTACACCTTC.

This chain connects TRBV20-1 to TRBJ1-2; D perhaps matches TRBD1 (6 bases). The CDR3 is 17 residues long. The V end was cut by 5 bases, the J end by 2 bases, with 24 bases between. The V gene's germline CDR1 is DFQATT and CDR2 SNEGSKA (reference sequence). CDR3 DNA: TGCAGTGCTCCAAGGGGAGGACAGCTGACAGACAACTATGGCTACACCTTC. Its protein product is CSAPRGGQLTDNYGYTF.

The sample holds many counts of this clonotype. J is TRBJ2-7 and V is TRBV6-2 or TRBV6-3; D uncertain. Trimming took 6 bases from V and 4 from J, leaving 13 bases between them. The CDR3 is 13 residues long. CDR1 and CDR2 (germline): MNHEY, SVGEGT. In DNA, the CDR3 is TGTGCCAGCAGCTACCGAATTAAATACGAGCAGTACTTC. Translating gives CASSYRIKYEQYF.

The sample holds a few counts of this clonotype. The J gene is TRBJ1-2, the V gene TRBV10-2; D gene uncertain. This CDR3 region has 13 residues. Germline V gene data show CDR1 as WSHSY and CDR2 as SAAADI. V lost 3 bases to trimming and J lost 6 bases, with 11 bases between them. As DNA, the CDR3 is TGCGCCAGCAGTGATTCAAGGGTCGATGGCTACACCTTC. Encoded protein: CASSDSRVDGYTF.

The chain joins TRBV2 to TRBJ1-6, with unresolved D. V was trimmed by 3 bases and J by 4 bases, leaving 10 bases between them. Germline values: CDR1 SNHLY, CDR2 FYNNEI. The CDR3 is made up of 15 amino acids. CDR3 amino acids: CASSEGVKYNSPLHF. The CDR3 bases are TGTGCCAGCAGTGAGGGTGTGAAGTATAATTCACCCCTCCACTTT. Full variable domain (remainder filled in from reference TRBV2 and TRBJ1-6): EPEVTQTPSHQVTQMGQEVILRCVPISNHLYFYWYRQILGQKVEFLVSFYNNEISEKSEIFDDQFSVERPDGSNFTLKIRSTKLEDSAMYFCASSEGVKYNSPLHFGNGTRLTVT.

The CDR3 protein is CASSDRLGQGGSKANEKLFF. The CDR3 DNA reads as TGTGCCAGCAGCGATCGACTTGGACAGGGAGGGAGCAAAGCTAATGAAAAACTGTTTTTT. The chain recombines TRBV13 with TRBJ1-4; 8 nucleotides line up with TRBD1. CDR1 is PRHDT, CDR2 FYEKMQ, per germline (reference sequence). CDR3 size: 20 residues. V trimming: 5 bases; J trimming: 3 bases; junction bases outside the gene matches: 20.

This clonotype has a count of ten or more. The genes are TRBV24-1 and TRBJ2-1; no reliable D call. Germline CDR1 and CDR2: KGHDR and SFDVKD. Trimming removed 7 bases at V and 3 bases at J, with 12 bases between. The CDR3 totals 14 residues. This chain's CDR3 is CATSSRLLYNEQFF. The CDR3 region has the DNA TGTGCCACCAGCTCGAGGCTTCTCTACAATGAGCAGTTCTTC.

This rearrangement joins TRBV2 to TRBJ2-1; 14 bases match TRBD2. The CDR3 has 14 residues. V was clipped by 6 bases and J by 9 bases; unmatched bases: 4. CDR1 and CDR2 (germline): SNHLY, FYNNEI. The CDR3: CASRTSGGASEQFF. Here the CDR3 DNA reads TGTGCCAGCAGGACTAGCGGGGGGGCTTCTGAGCAGTTCTTC.